The clone carrying this T cell receptor beta chain was recorded a few times. Its antigen remains unknown. The data originate from a study of T cell repertoires in cytomegalovirus infection. As for the study in general: CMV infection together with matching HLA type was indicated by public TCR beta signatures.

Notes on the study in general: Summed frequency of public TCR beta families distinguished CMV carriers with the relevant HLA. CMV-specific TCR beta clonotypes restricted by HLA-C dominated the ex vivo response.

V lost 2 bases, J lost 4 bases, and 6 bases stayed unmatched. CDR3 size: 14 residues. Germline V gives CDR1 SGDLS, CDR2 YYNGEE. TCRdb redid the calling of the reads with MiXCR, one entry per CDR3 protein. The profile shows around 440,000 distinct CDR3 sequences, approximately 10% of them singletons. The TCR originated in a human donor in good health (CMV status not recorded). Some clones in this sample may be carry-over from other donors' samples. The chain employs TRBV9 and TRBJ2-7; TRBD1 matches at 7 bases. The sample consisted of PBMCs. The CDR3 coding sequence is TGTGCCAGCAGCGTTGGGACAGAGCAATACGAGCAGTACTTC. It specifies CASSVGTEQYEQYF.